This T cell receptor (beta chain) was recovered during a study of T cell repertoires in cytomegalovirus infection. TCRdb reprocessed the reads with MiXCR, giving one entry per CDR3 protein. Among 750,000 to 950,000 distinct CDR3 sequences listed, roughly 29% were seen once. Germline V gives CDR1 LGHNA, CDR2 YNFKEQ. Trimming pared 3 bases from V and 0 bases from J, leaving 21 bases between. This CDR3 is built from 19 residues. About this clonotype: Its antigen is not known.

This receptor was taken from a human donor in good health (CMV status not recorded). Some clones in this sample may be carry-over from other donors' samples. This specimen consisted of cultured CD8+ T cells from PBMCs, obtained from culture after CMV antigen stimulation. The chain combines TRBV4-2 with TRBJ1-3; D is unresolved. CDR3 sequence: CASSHTTLAGYPSGNTIYF. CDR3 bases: TGTGCCAGCAGCCATACCACATTGGCGGGGTACCCCTCTGGAAACACCATATATTTT.